A few counts support the clone carrying this TCR beta chain. Antigen unknown. TCRdb fed the RACE reads into MiXCR, producing one record per CDR3 protein. The sample has under 65,000 distinct CDR3 sequences; roughly a tenth are singletons. This entry belongs to a study of human T cells and chemical hapten exposure. Study outcomes and limitations: Sensitizing with DPC caused no change in TCRs above 1 in 1000 frequency.

Time point specified: pre-sensitization, week 0. Treatment described: therapeutic diphenylcyclopropenone sensitization with weekly scalp DPC. V was cut by 7 bases and J by 0 bases, with 13 bases left in between. CDR1 is MNHEY and CDR2 is SVGAGI in the germline V gene. The CDR3 runs to 15 residues. This sequence joins TRBV6-5 and TRBJ1-3, with D possibly matching TRBD1 (6 bases). The receptor's source is a woman in her thirties or forties with alopecia areata. Some clones in this sample may be carry-over from other donors' samples. The sample was whole blood, taken in connection with sensitization to the hapten diphenylcyclopropenone (DPC). This chain's CDR3 is CASTLQGFSGNTIYF. CDR3 coding DNA: TGTGCCAGCACCCTACAGGGTTTCTCTGGAAACACCATATATTTT.